This T cell receptor (beta chain) was documented in a study of cytomegalovirus exposure and HLA in healthy donors. Study-wide results and limits: Certain indistinguishable V segments, among them TRBV6-2 and TRBV6-3, were excluded. Altogether, 150 to 200 TCR beta chains were recorded as cytomegalovirus-associated. It was reportedly the case that the classifier diagnosed cytomegalovirus status with high specificity and sensitivity.

The PCR contained 60 Vbeta and 13 Jbeta primers. Profiled with immunoSEQ multiplex PCR; TCRdb holds only in-frame clones, not every one. The sample consists of 250,000 to 350,000 clones, about four fifths of them appearing once. The sample holds one count of this clone. The antigen remains undetermined. Healthy donors of bone marrow made up the group. This CDR3 has 17 residues. Germline-derived CDR1 and CDR2 are MGHRA and YSYEKL. V lost 5 bases to trimming and J lost 0 bases; unmatched junction nucleotides: 6. Sequenced material: PBMCs. The TCR originated in a girl aged 2-10 years in good health and CMV-seronegative. The V gene is TRBV4-1, the J gene TRBJ2-1; 11 bases line up with TRBD2. CDR3 amino acids: CASSGRTSGSSYNEQFF. DNA of the CDR3: TGCGCCAGCAGCGGACGTACTAGCGGGAGCTCCTACAATGAGCAGTTCTTC.